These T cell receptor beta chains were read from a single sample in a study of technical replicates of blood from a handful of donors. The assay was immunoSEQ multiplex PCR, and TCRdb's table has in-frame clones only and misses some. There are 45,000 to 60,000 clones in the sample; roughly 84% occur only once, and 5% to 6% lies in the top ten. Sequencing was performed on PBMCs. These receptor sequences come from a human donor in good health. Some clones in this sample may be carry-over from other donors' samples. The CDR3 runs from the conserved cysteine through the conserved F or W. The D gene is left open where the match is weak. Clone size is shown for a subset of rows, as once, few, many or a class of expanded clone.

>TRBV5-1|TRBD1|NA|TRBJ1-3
TGCGCCAGCAGCTTGGCGGGACAGGGTAGAAACACCATATATTTT
CASSLAGQGRNTIYF
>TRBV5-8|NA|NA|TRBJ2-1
TGTGCCAGCAGTAAACAGGGATCCTACAATGAGCAGTTCTTC
CASSKQGSYNEQFF
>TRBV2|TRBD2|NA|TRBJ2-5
TGTGCCAGCAGTGAGGCAGGACTAGTAAAAGAGACCCAGTACTTC
CASSEAGLVKETQYF
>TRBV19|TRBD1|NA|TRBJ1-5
TGTGCCAGTAGCCACAGGGGGGGCAATCAGCCCCAGCATTTT
CASSHRGGNQPQHF
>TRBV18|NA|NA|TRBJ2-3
TGTGCCAGCCGACTGGGTCAGGGCCTCGATACGCAGTATTTT
CASRLGQGLDTQYF
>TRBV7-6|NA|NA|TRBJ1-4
TGTGCCAGCAGCCCTGCGAGCAGGGGTGAAAAACTGTTTTTT
CASSPASRGEKLFF
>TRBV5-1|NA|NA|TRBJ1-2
TGCGCCAGCAGCTTGGAGGGGCCTTCCTATGGCTACACCTTC
CASSLEGPSYGYTF
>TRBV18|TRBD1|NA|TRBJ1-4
TGTGCCAGCTCACCATGGGGACAGGAAAAACTGTTTTTT
CASSPWGQEKLFF
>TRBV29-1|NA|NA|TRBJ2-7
TGCAGCGTTGCAGTCGGCTCAAGGTGGGGCGCGGACCTATCCTACGAGCAGTACTTC
CSVAVGSRWGADLSYEQYF
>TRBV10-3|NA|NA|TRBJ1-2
TGTGCCATCAGTGCCCGGGGGGAACAAAACTATGGCTACACCTTC
CAISARGEQNYGYTF
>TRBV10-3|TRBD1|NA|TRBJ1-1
TGTGCCACTGGGGACAGGGGGCAGAACACTGAAGCTTTCTTT
CATGDRGQNTEAFF
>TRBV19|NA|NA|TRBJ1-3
TGTGCCAGTAGTAACCAAGCACCGTCCCTACTAATCTCTGGAAACACCATATATTTT
CASSNQAPSLLISGNTIYF
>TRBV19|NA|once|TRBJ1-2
TGTGCCAGTAGTATGTCCTGGGGCGAGGAAGGCTACACCTTC
CASSMSWGEEGYTF
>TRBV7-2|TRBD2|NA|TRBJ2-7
TGTGCCAGCAGCTTAGACCTAGCGGGGGGGCCTAGTTCCTCCGAGCAGTACTTC
CASSLDLAGGPSSSEQYF
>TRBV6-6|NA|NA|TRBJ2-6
TGTGCCAGCAGTTACAGCGGGTCTGGGGCCAACGTCCTGACTTTC
CASSYSGSGANVLTF
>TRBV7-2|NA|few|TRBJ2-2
TGTGCCAGCAGCTTTGCCACAGAACGCGGGGAGCTGTTTTTT
CASSFATERGELFF
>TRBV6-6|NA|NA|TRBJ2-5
TGTGCCAGCAGTTACGGGGGGAAGTACCAAGAGACCCAGTACTTC
CASSYGGKYQETQYF
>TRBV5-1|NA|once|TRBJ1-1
TGCGCCAGCAGCTTGGACAGTCTGAACACTGAAGCTTTCTTT
CASSLDSLNTEAFF
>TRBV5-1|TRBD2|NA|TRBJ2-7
TGCGCCAGCCGATCTAGCGGTTCCTACGAGCAGTACTTC
CASRSSGSYEQYF
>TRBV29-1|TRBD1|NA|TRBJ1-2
TGCAGCGGAGGACCAGGGGGGTTTGATGGCTACACCTTC
CSGGPGGFDGYTF
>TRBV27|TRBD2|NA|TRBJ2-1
TGTGCCAGCCGCCCCGGACTAGCGGTTTACAATGAGCAGTTCTTC
CASRPGLAVYNEQFF
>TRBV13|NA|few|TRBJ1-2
TGTGCCAGCAGCTTAGGAGACGGAGGGGGCTACACCTTC
CASSLGDGGGYTF
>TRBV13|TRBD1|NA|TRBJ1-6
TGTGCCAGCAGCCTAAGCAACAGGGGAGGTCCACCCCTCCACTTT
CASSLSNRGGPPLHF
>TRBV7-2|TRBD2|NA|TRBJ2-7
TGTGCCAGCAGCTTACACGGCCTTAGCGGGGGGGCCCCCGAGCAGTACTTC
CASSLHGLSGGAPEQYF